The source of this T cell receptor beta chain is a study of blood T cell repertoires in COVID-19. Study information: Italy, Spain and the United States were the sources of the convalescent and acute COVID-19 samples.

Sequenced by immunoSEQ multiplex PCR; TCRdb stores in-frame clones only, minus some. The data contain a few hundred thousand clones, 80% to 90% of them seen just once; the ten biggest clones take up 1.9%. The CDR3 length is 15 residues. Participant-reported clinical history was the basis for cohort assignment. V gene TRBV21-1 combines with J gene TRBJ1-1; the DNA was not used to check the table's D call, TRBD1. TRBV21-1 is reported as a pseudogene. This sequence was found in a woman between 50 and 59 years old who had recovered from COVID-19. The sequenced sample consisted of PBMCs or T cells enriched from blood (not recorded which). The chain's CDR3 is CASSRGGQGLLEAFF. The CDR3 bases are TGTGCCAGCAGCAGAGGAGGACAGGGACTCTTAGAAGCTTTCTTT.